The clone carrying this T cell receptor (beta chain) has just one count. The antigen is unknown. Some clones are missing from TCRdb's copy, which holds only in-frame ones; the method was immunoSEQ multiplex PCR. The sample shows around 20,000 clones, roughly 82% of them seen only once. This sample stems from a study of OX40 agonist ivuxolimab in advanced cancers. The investigators sampled blood at baseline, at cycle 4 day 1, and at cycle 7 day 1. Germline CDR1 is MNHNY and CDR2 is SVGAGI (reference sequence). V was clipped by 7 bases and J by 4 bases, with 10 bases between them. There are 12 residues in the CDR3. Overall study results and limits: The study found among the lowest clonal expansion in partial responders at 0.1-3.0 mg/kg.

This TCR was sampled from an adult with an advanced solid tumor such as melanoma, head and neck, liver or kidney cancer. This material consisted of CD4+ or CD8+ T cells sorted from blood, taken in a trial of the OX40 agonist ivuxolimab. The chain is built from TRBV6-6 and TRBJ2-5; TRBD2 might be the D (6 bases). This CDR3 reads CASNGGAETQYF. The CDR3, as DNA: TGTGCCAGCAACGGGGGAGCAGAGACCCAGTACTTC.